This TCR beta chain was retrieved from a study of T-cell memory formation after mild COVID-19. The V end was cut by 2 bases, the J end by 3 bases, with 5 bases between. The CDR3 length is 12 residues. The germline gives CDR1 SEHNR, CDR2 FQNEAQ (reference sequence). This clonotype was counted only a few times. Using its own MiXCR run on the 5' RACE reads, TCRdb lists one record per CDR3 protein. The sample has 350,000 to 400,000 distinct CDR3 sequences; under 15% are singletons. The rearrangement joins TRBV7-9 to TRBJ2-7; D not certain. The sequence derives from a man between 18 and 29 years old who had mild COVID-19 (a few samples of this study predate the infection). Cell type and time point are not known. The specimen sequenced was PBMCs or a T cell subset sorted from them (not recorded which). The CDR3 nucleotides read TGTGCCAGCAGCTTATCTTTCTACGAGCAGTACTTC. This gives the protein CASSLSFYEQYF.